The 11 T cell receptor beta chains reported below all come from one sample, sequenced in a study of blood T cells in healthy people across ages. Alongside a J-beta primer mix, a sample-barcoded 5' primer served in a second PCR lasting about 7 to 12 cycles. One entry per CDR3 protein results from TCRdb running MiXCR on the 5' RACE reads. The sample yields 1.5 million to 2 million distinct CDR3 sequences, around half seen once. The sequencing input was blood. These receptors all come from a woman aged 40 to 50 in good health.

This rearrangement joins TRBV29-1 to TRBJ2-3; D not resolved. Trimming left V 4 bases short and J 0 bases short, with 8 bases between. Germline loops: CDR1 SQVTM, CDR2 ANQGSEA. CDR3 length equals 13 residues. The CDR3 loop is CSVVAESTDTQYF. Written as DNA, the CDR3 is TGCAGCGTTGTGGCGGAAAGCACAGATACGCAGTATTTT.

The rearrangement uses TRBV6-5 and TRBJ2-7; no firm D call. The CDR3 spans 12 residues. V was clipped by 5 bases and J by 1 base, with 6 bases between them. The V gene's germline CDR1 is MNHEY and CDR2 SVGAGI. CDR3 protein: CASSQRSYEQYF. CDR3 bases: TGTGCCAGCAGTCAAAGGTCCTACGAGCAGTACTTC.

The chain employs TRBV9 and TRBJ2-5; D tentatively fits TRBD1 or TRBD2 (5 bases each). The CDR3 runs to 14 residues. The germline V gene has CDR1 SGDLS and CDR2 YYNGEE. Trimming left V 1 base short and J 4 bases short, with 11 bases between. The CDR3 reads CASSVNWGIETQYF. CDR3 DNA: TGTGCCAGCAGCGTAAATTGGGGGATAGAGACCCAGTACTTC.

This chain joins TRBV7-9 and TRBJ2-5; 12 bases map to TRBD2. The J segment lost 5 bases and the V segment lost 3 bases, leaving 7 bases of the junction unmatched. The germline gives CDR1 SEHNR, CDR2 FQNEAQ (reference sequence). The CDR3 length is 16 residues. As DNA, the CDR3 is TGTGCCAGCAGCTTTCCTGGACTAGCGGGGAGTGAGACCCAGTACTTC. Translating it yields CASSFPGLAGSETQYF.

The CDR3 region has the DNA TGTGCCAGCAGTATAATAGGGACAGTGAGCACTGAAGCTTTCTTT. This translates into CASSIIGTVSTEAFF. The V gene is TRBV28, the J gene TRBJ1-1, with 7 nucleotides matching TRBD1. Looked up from germline, CDR1 is MDHEN and CDR2 is SYDVKM. J lost 4 bases, V lost 5 bases, and 10 bases had no gene match. CDR3 length: 15 amino acids.

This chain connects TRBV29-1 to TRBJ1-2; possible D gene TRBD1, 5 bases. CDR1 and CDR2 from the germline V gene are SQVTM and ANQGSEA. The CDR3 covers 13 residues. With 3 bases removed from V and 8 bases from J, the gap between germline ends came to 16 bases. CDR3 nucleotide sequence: TGCAGCGTTGAGGATGAGTGGGGGTGGGGCTACACCTTC. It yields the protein CSVEDEWGWGYTF.

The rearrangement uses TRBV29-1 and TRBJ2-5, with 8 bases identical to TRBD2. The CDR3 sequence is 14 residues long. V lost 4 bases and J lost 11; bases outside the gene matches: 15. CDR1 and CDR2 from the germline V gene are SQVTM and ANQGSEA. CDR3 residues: CSVGGTRGGGEQYF. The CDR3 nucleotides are TGCAGCGTTGGAGGGACTAGGGGTGGTGGTGAGCAGTACTTC.

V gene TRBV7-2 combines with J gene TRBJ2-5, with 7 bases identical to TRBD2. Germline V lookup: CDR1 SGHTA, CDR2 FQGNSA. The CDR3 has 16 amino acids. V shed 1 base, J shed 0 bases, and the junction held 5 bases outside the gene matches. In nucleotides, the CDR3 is TGTGCCAGCAGCTTAGGGTGGGGGGGTAACCAAGAGACCCAGTACTTC. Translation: CASSLGWGGNQETQYF.

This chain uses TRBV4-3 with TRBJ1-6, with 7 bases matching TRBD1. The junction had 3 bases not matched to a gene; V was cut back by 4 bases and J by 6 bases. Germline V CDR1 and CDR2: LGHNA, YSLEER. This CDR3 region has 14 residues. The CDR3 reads CASSPDRFNSPLHF. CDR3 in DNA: TGCGCCAGCAGCCCGGACAGGTTTAATTCACCCCTCCACTTT.

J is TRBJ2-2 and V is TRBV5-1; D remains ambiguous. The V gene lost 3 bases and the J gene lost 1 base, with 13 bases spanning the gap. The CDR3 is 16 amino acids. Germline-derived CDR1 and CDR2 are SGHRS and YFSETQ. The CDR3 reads CASSSPQTGNTGELFF. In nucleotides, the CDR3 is TGCGCCAGCAGCTCCCCACAAACTGGGAACACCGGGGAGCTGTTTTTT.

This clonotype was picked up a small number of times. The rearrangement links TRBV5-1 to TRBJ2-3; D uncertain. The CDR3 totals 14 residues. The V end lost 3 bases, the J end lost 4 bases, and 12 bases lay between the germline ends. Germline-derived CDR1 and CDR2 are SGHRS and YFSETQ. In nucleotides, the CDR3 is TGCGCCAGCAGCTCCGACCCACTCCCAGATACGCAGTATTTT. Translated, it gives CASSSDPLPDTQYF.